Listed below are T cell receptor beta chains from one sample, sequenced in a study of T cells after yellow fever vaccination. In TCRdb, the 5' RACE reads were re-called with MiXCR into one record per CDR3 protein. The table lists hundreds of thousands of distinct CDR3 sequences, roughly 12% of them singletons, with more than 12% in the top ten. Here the sequenced sample was PBMCs, taken on the day of the yellow fever booster vaccination. The receptor source for this set is a man younger than 40 who received the YFV17D yellow fever vaccine. The CDR3 runs from the conserved cysteine through the conserved F or W. A D gene is named only where the DNA matches it firmly.

TRBJ2-3 | TRBD2 | TRBV28 | CASKASGSPDTQYF
TRBJ2-4 | - | TRBV29-1 | CSVDPGSDQNIQYF
TRBJ2-4 | TRBD1 | TRBV20-1 | CSAYDRGGWTKNIQYF
TRBJ1-5 | - | TRBV7-2 | CASSFGPLGQPQHF
TRBJ2-2 | - | TRBV5-5 | CASSLEGSNTGELFF
TRBJ2-1 | - | TRBV4-3 | CASSHRRTDEQFF
TRBJ2-3 | TRBD2 | TRBV6-1 | CASRISGSVADTQYF
TRBJ2-3 | - | TRBV4-3 | CASSLRYTTDTQYF
TRBJ2-1 | - | TRBV6-5 | CASSYRPLTGTGNEQFF
TRBJ2-7 | TRBD2 | TRBV7-9 | CASSFTGGFRDEQYF
TRBJ2-7 | TRBD2 | TRBV5-1 | CASRYQGTSGYEQYF
TRBJ2-6 | - | TRBV28 | CASTLEWSNGANVLTF
TRBJ2-7 | TRBD1 | TRBV7-2 | CASSPQTGGYEQYF
TRBJ2-5 | TRBD1 | TRBV3-1 | CASSQELDRVNHPFQETQYF
TRBJ2-5 | - | TRBV6-5 | CASRYPSGAQETQYF
TRBJ2-7 | - | TRBV7-8 | CASSLSTRVLTWDEQYF
TRBJ1-5 | - | TRBV19 | CASSMGPTRVYSNQPQHF
TRBJ2-7 | - | TRBV28 | CASSLEYLRTYEQYF
TRBJ2-3 | - | TRBV29-1 | CSVVRPGTDTQYF
TRBJ2-3 | TRBD2 | TRBV3-1 | CASRPLAGNTDTQYF
TRBJ2-3 | TRBD2 | TRBV19 | CASRRTSGGLSTDTQYF
TRBJ1-1 | TRBD1 | TRBV20-1 | CSAWDRANTEAFF
TRBJ2-7 | - | TRBV18 | CASSPGTTSTGEQYF
TRBJ2-7 | - | TRBV5-1 | CASSLDSHIRAQYF
TRBJ2-1 | TRBD2 | TRBV5-1 | CASETGGLAGYNEQFF
TRBJ2-2 | TRBD2 | TRBV12-3/TRBV12-4 | CASSKPSGSGAGELFF
TRBJ2-3 | - | TRBV29-1 | CSVEGSPDTQYF
TRBJ1-5 | - | TRBV28 | CASSPRDGINNQPQHF
TRBJ2-5 | TRBD2 | TRBV27 | CASNPPSGSSETQYF
TRBJ2-2 | - | TRBV29-1 | CSVERGPAGELFF
TRBJ2-1 | TRBD2 | TRBV5-1 | CASSSATSGDNEQFF
TRBJ1-2 | - | TRBV20-1 | CSASVKDGYTF
TRBJ2-7 | - | TRBV2 | CASSQTFANAGLGYEQYF
TRBJ2-2 | - | TRBV6-2/TRBV6-3 | CASSPLLANTGELFF
TRBJ2-1 | - | TRBV12-3/TRBV12-4 | CASTMGPGEFF
TRBJ1-5 | - | TRBV7-2 | CASSSPHQPQHF
TRBJ2-3 | - | TRBV7-2 | CASSPGVLTDTQYF
TRBJ2-3 | TRBD2 | TRBV5-4 | CASSPAGGSTDTQYF
TRBJ2-5 | TRBD2 | TRBV6-1 | CASSPSIGGSLETQYF
TRBJ2-7 | - | TRBV20-1 | CSARYSWGDEQYF
TRBJ1-1 | - | TRBV25-1 | CASSAQLEAFF
TRBJ2-1 | - | TRBV7-3 | CASSSGPPNEQFF
TRBJ2-7 | - | TRBV14 | CASSQHSLREQYF
TRBJ2-3 | TRBD2 | TRBV20-1 | CSARTSGTRTDTQYF
TRBJ1-5 | - | TRBV6-2/TRBV6-3 | CASTREGGQPQHF
TRBJ1-2 | - | TRBV4-3 | CASSQDGGVQLYF
TRBJ2-2 | - | TRBV7-2 | CASSLAIAANTGELFF
TRBJ2-1 | - | TRBV20-1 | CSANSRLGNEQFF